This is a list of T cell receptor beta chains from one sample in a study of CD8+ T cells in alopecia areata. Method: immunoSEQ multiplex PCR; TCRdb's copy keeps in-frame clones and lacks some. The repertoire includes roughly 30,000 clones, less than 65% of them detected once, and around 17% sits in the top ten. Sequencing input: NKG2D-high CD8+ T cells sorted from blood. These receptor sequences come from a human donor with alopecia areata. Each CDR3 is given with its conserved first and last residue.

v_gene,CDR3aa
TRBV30,CAWSLGTGELFF
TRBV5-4,CASSFKGSYEQYF
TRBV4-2,CASSQGGPGRVNTGELFF
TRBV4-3,CASSQDRRGGPADTQYF
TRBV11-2,CASSLIQESYEQYF
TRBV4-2,CASSQGGRGHRTDTQYF
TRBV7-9,CASSLGGQGMNHEQYF
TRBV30,CAWIGAGGYEQYF
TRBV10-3,CAISDSAYNEQFF
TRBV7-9,CASSLAIGNEQFF
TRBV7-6,CASSLVTDMRTDTQYF
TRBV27,CASSTSPGDYYGYTF
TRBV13,CASSLEFSSNTDTQYF
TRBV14,CASSESGGRALEKLFF
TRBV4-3,CASSQSTGNPYNEQFF
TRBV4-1,CASSQPSGFEQYF
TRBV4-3,CASSQEGAYSHNEQFF
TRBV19,CASHGVSQETQYF
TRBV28,CASSSWRGGRETQYF
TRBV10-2,CASSEFAGAGYNEQFF
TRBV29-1,CSVEDGRVSYNEQFF
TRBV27,CASTSLGESSPLHF
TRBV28,CASSWRGATEAFF
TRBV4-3,CASSYSYHNEQFF
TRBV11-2,CASSQLYQPDTTSTGELFF
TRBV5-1,CASSLSTVGEYTDTQYF
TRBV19,CASSIGSGFPYEQYF
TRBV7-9,CASSTRLVGEQFF
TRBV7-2,CASSKDSNYEQYF
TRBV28,CATFPQAGTYSNQPQHF
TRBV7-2,CASSFDPYNEQFF
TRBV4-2,CASSQELGVVTDTQYF
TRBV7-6,CASSLPGIPTDTQYF
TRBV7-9,CASSFQGTDTEAFF
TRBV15,CATSRSSPEGFYEQYF
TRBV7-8,CASSFLGRADNEQFF
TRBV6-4,CASSDSGQGTLYGYTF
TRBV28,CASSFSRTGKETQYF
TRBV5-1,CASSLALQRVTDTQYF
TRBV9,CASSGASGPSYEQYF
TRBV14,CASSQRDRGRTGELFF
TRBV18,CASSPLGADTQYF
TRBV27,CASSFIQGSRFEQFF
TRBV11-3,CASSLYGQSSYNEQFF
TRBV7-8,CASSQDLGETQYF
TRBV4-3,CASSQEERAGPTGDTQYF
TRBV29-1,CSVEGGGTQETQYF
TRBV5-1,CASSFTKGWQETQYF
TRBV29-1,CSVLGLAGPYEQYF
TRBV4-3,CASSLTWTGGYEQYF
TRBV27,CASSILPEGNSPLHF
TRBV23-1,CASSHRDRVLMNTEAFF
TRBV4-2,CASTRTGAEAFF
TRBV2,CASLGSPRELFF